These 27 T cell receptor beta chains were sequenced from one sample in a study of T-cell reconstitution after alpha-beta-depleted transplantation in children. Construction of the TCRbeta library involved unique molecular identifiers. MiXCR, run by TCRdb on the PCR reads, gives a single entry per CDR3 protein. The profile shows about 200,000 distinct CDR3 sequences, approximately 17% of them singletons. This material consisted of PBMCs, mostly from graft donor cells, taken 360 days after TCRalphabeta/CD19-depleted stem cell transplant. Receptors were obtained from a male patient between 2 and 15 years old who had a stem cell transplant for acute lymphoblastic leukemia, so the T cells may come from the graft donor.

The chain couples TRBV30 to TRBJ2-1; TRBD2 agrees at 9 bases. This CDR3 is built from 15 residues. J was trimmed by 0 bases and V by 4 bases; bases with no gene match: 4. Germline assignment: CDR1 GTSNPN and CDR2 SVGIG (reference sequence). The CDR3 sequence: CAWNSGGSSYNEQFF. CDR3 nucleotides: TGTGCCTGGAATAGCGGGGGTAGCTCCTACAATGAGCAGTTCTTC.

There are a few counts of this clonotype. The chain recombines TRBV27 with TRBJ2-1, with 9 bases aligning to TRBD2. The V gene's germline CDR1 is MNHEY and CDR2 SMNVEV (reference sequence). This CDR3 has 15 residues. J lost 8 bases, V lost 3 bases, and 8 bases had no gene match. In DNA, the CDR3 is TGTGCCAGCAGTTTTTCGGGCGGGGGGGTCTATGAGCAGTTCTTC. As protein: CASSFSGGGVYEQFF.

The chain employs TRBV3-1 and TRBJ2-5; 9 bases line up with TRBD1. With 1 base clipped from V and 6 bases from J, the junction kept 9 bases outside the gene matches. The CDR3 has 16 amino acids. The germline gives CDR1 LGHDT, CDR2 YNNKEL (reference sequence). DNA of the CDR3: TGTGCCAGCAGCCAAGTAGAAACAGGGGGCGAAAAGACCCAGTACTTC. Protein product: CASSQVETGGEKTQYF.

This clonotype was detected only a few times. The genes are TRBV10-3 and TRBJ2-5, with a tentative D call TRBD1 (5 bases). Trimming removed 4 bases at V and 7 bases at J, with 13 bases between. The CDR3 sequence is 13 residues long. Germline CDR1 ENHRY, CDR2 SYGVKD. The CDR3 region is CAISGGSPRTQYF. CDR3 in DNA: TGTGCCATCAGTGGGGGCAGCCCGAGGACCCAGTACTTC.

This sequence joins TRBV5-8 and TRBJ2-1, with D perhaps matching TRBD2 (6 bases). Germline CDR1 SGHTS, CDR2 YDEGEE. CDR3 length equals 15 residues. Deletions cut 2 bases from V and 0 bases from J, with 9 bases between. CDR3 sequence: CASSFAGTSYNEQFF. In DNA form, the CDR3 reads TGTGCCAGCAGCTTTGCGGGGACCTCCTACAATGAGCAGTTCTTC.

This clonotype was counted only a few times. This rearrangement joins TRBV6-5 to TRBJ2-3; TRBD2 matches at 8 bases. The trim removed 1 base at V and 1 base at J, leaving 7 bases unmatched. There are 17 residues in the CDR3. The germline gives CDR1 MNHEY, CDR2 SVGAGI. CDR3 sequence reads: CASSYFVATSGTDTQYF. The CDR3 DNA follows: TGTGCCAGCAGTTACTTCGTCGCGACTAGCGGCACAGATACGCAGTATTTT.

As regards this clonotype: This CDR3 is missing its conserved last phenylalanine or tryptophan, likely due to a read error. The chain links TRBV9 to TRBJ2-5, with TRBD1 matching 7 bases. V lost 3 bases, J lost 3 bases, and 17 bases stayed unmatched. The CDR3 runs to 18 residues. The germline V gene encodes CDR1 SGDLS and CDR2 YYNGEE. DNA of the CDR3: TGTGCCAGCAGCGCTCCGACAGGGCCTACAAGAGAGAAAGAGACCCAGTACTGC. Its protein product is CASSAPTGPTREKETQYC.

The chain links TRBV3-1 to TRBJ2-5; D is uncertain. The CDR3 has 8 residues. In germline, CDR1 is LGHDT, CDR2 YNNKEL (reference sequence). The ends were cut back, 10 bases at V and 8 bases at J, with 5 bases in the middle. CDR3 sequence reads: CAKNTQYF. The CDR3, as DNA: TGTGCCAAGAACACCCAGTACTTC.

In the case of this clonotype: One end of the junction fails to match germline, which may point to a read error. The chain uses TRBV28 and TRBJ2-1, with 10 bases lining up with TRBD2. Germline CDR1 MDHEN, CDR2 SYDVKM. The CDR3 spans 15 residues. CDR3 amino acids: CTSRTSGQLYNEQFF. DNA of the CDR3: TGTACCAGCCGGACTAGCGGCCAACTATACAATGAGCAGTTCTTC.

This chain links TRBV15 with TRBJ1-4; TRBD1 aligns across 7 bases. The junction had 3 bases not matched to a gene; V was cut back by 5 bases and J by 0 bases. Germline assignment: CDR1 LNHNV and CDR2 YYDKDF (reference sequence). This CDR3 spans 15 amino acids. The CDR3 protein is CATSQGQATNEKLFF. CDR3 bases: TGTGCCACCAGCCAAGGACAGGCAACTAATGAAAAACTGTTTTTT.

J is TRBJ1-6 and V is TRBV27; possibly TRBD1 for D (6 bases). V was clipped by 2 bases and J by 6 bases, with 8 bases between them. Germline-derived CDR1 and CDR2 are MNHEY and SMNVEV (reference sequence). The CDR3 is made up of 14 amino acids. CDR3 nucleotide sequence: TGTGCCAGCAGTTTAAGGGGGTTTAATTCACCCCTCCACTTT. Its translation: CASSLRGFNSPLHF.

This clonotype was seen a handful of times. The chain links TRBV7-2 to TRBJ2-3, with D perhaps being TRBD1 or TRBD2 (7 bases each). Deletions cut 4 bases from V and 6 bases from J, with 17 bases between. The CDR3 length is 15 residues. Looked up from germline, CDR1 is SGHTA and CDR2 is FQGNSA. This chain's CDR3 is CASSSPGGGPDTQYF. CDR3 sequence (DNA): TGTGCCAGCAGCTCCCCAGGGGGGGGCCCGGATACGCAGTATTTT.

The rearrangement links TRBV20-1 to TRBJ2-5, with 8 bases aligning to TRBD2. V lost 6 bases, J lost 4 bases, and 10 bases stayed unmatched. Germline V CDR1 and CDR2: DFQATT, SNEGSKA (reference sequence). This CDR3 contains 14 residues. The CDR3 is CSAAPGLVSETQYF. Here the CDR3 DNA reads TGCAGTGCCGCACCGGGACTAGTTTCAGAGACCCAGTACTTC.

The rearrangement uses TRBV7-9 and TRBJ1-2; a weak D match, TRBD1 (5 bases). Trimming removed 0 bases at V and 4 bases at J, with 9 bases between. CDR1 is SEHNR, CDR2 FQNEAQ, per germline (reference sequence). This CDR3 has 14 amino acids. CDR3 coding DNA: TGTGCCAGCAGCTTAGCGTGGGACCCCTATGGCTACACCTTC. Protein sequence: CASSLAWDPYGYTF.

The V gene is TRBV5-1, the J gene TRBJ1-2, with 7 nucleotides matching TRBD1. Germline V CDR1 and CDR2: SGHRS, YFSETQ. The CDR3 covers 17 residues. The junction had 13 bases not matched to a gene; V was cut back by 3 bases and J by 2 bases. This chain's CDR3 is CASSSGRDRSGNYGYTF. DNA for the CDR3: TGCGCCAGCAGCTCCGGCCGGGACAGAAGTGGAAACTATGGCTACACCTTC.

A few counts support this clonotype. The genes are TRBV5-1 and TRBJ2-7; tentative D call: TRBD2 (5 bases). Germline V gene sequence: CDR1 SGHRS, CDR2 YFSETQ. The CDR3 totals 17 residues. V lost 4 bases and J lost 0, with 20 bases in between. CDR3 nucleotide sequence: TGCGCCAGCAGCCTCATACCCGGGATCCTCAGCTCCTACGAGCAGTACTTC. It is translated as CASSLIPGILSSYEQYF.

The chain couples TRBV7-9 to TRBJ1-1; D remains unclear. V lost 1 base and J 9 bases, leaving 9 bases between the germline ends. The CDR3 runs 12 residues. The germline CDR1 and CDR2 sequences are SEHNR and FQNEAQ (reference sequence). CDR3 coding DNA: TGTGCCAGCAGCTTAGGGGCGGATCAAGCTTTCTTT. Its translation: CASSLGADQAFF.

V is TRBV12-3 or TRBV12-4 and J is TRBJ2-1; the D is unclear. V was clipped by 6 bases and J by 5 bases, with 14 bases between them. There are 14 residues in the CDR3. CDR3 region: CASSPITYNNEQFF. As DNA, the CDR3 is TGTGCCAGCAGCCCTATTACTTACAACAATGAGCAGTTCTTC.

This clonotype showed up just a few times. The rearrangement uses TRBV7-7 and TRBJ2-2, with 11 bases lining up with TRBD2. The CDR3 length is 17 residues. CDR1 and CDR2 (germline): SSHAT, FNYEAQ (reference sequence). The junction had 4 bases not matched to a gene; V was cut back by 0 bases and J by 4 bases. This CDR3 reads CASSLAPSGGRTGELFF. Written as DNA, the CDR3 is TGTGCCAGCAGCTTAGCGCCTAGCGGGGGGCGCACCGGGGAGCTGTTTTTT.

The genes are TRBV2 and TRBJ2-6; D not resolved. V was pared by 9 bases and J by 1 base, with 4 bases between. CDR1 SNHLY and CDR2 FYNNEI come from the germline V gene. The CDR3 length is 12 residues. CDR3 sequence: CARLSGANVLTF. CDR3 bases: TGTGCCAGGCTTTCTGGGGCCAACGTCCTGACTTTC.

The V call is TRBV2, the J call TRBJ2-7; maybe TRBD1 (5 bases). This CDR3 spans 15 amino acids. The V end was cut by 2 bases, the J end by 0 bases, with 11 bases between. Germline CDR1 SNHLY, CDR2 FYNNEI. The CDR3 DNA reads as TGTGCCAGCAGTGAATCCCGCAGGGCCTCCTACGAGCAGTACTTC. Protein: CASSESRRASYEQYF.

J is TRBJ2-7 and V is TRBV5-1, with D perhaps matching TRBD1 (6 bases). Germline V lookup: CDR1 SGHRS, CDR2 YFSETQ. Trimming removed 0 bases at V and 3 bases at J, with 13 bases between. The CDR3 is made up of 15 amino acids. The CDR3 sequence: CASSLEPGVHYEQYF. Written as DNA, the CDR3 is TGCGCCAGCAGCTTGGAGCCAGGGGTACACTACGAGCAGTACTTC.

The chain uses TRBV3-1 and TRBJ2-1; D uncertain. The CDR3 has 14 amino acids. Between the trimmed V and J ends, which lost 0 bases and 12 bases, there was a span of 15 bases. Germline CDR1 and CDR2: LGHDT and YNNKEL (reference sequence). CDR3 sequence: CASSQDVNLGTQFF. DNA of the CDR3: TGTGCCAGCAGCCAAGACGTTAATCTGGGTACGCAGTTCTTC.

This clonotype was detected ten times or more. The gene calls are TRBV4-2 and TRBJ2-3; 7 bases match TRBD2. This CDR3 contains 17 residues. CDR1 is LGHNA, CDR2 YNFKEQ, per germline. V shed 1 base and J 2 bases; nucleotides not matched to a gene: 9. As DNA, the CDR3 is TGTGCCAGCAGCCAAGCTAGACGACTAGCACTCACAGATACGCAGTATTTT. Translation: CASSQARRLALTDTQYF.

The gene calls are TRBV7-9 and TRBJ2-2; possibly TRBD2 for D (5 bases). The CDR3 has 13 amino acids. From germline, CDR1 is SEHNR and CDR2 FQNEAQ (reference sequence). V lost 11 bases and J lost 6, with 16 bases in between. The CDR3 DNA sequence: TGTGCCGGTGGGGAGTACGGATCCGGGGAGCTGTTTTTT. Its translation: CAGGEYGSGELFF.

This clonotype was seen a few times. V gene TRBV7-2 combines with J gene TRBJ1-1; D is possibly TRBD1 (6 bases). CDR1 and CDR2 (germline): SGHTA, FQGNSA. The CDR3 is made up of 14 amino acids. The germline V and J ends were trimmed by 4 bases and 6 bases, with 15 bases remaining between them. The CDR3 DNA reads TGTGCCAGCAGCTCGCGTGCCACAGGGTCTGAAGCTTTCTTT. Encoded protein: CASSSRATGSEAFF.

V is TRBV2 and J is TRBJ2-2; the D gene could be TRBD1 or TRBD2 (5 bases each). Germline V gene data show CDR1 as SNHLY and CDR2 as FYNNEI. The CDR3 covers 14 residues. Trimming pared 11 bases from V and 7 bases from J, leaving 20 bases between. The DNA for the CDR3 is TGTGCCTCCTACGAGGGACCCCTGGGCGGGGAGCTGTTTTTT. Protein: CASYEGPLGGELFF.